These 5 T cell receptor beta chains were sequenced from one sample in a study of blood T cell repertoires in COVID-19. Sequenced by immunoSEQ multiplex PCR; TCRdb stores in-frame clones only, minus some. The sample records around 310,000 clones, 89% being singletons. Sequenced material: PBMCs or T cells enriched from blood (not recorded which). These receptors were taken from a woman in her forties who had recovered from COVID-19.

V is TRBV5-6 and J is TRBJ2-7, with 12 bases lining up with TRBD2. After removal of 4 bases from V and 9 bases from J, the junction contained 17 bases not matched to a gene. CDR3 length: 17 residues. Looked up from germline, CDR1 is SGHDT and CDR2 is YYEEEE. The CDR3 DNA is TGTGCCAGCAGCGGCCTAGCGGGAGGGCAAACCCAAGTTGTGCAGTACTTC. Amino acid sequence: CASSGLAGGQTQVVQYF.

CDR3 DNA: TGTGCCACCAGCAGCAGACAGGGGGCCGTAAGCAATCAGCCCCAGCATTTT. Its translation: CATSSRQGAVSNQPQHF. The V gene is TRBV15, the J gene TRBJ1-5; 10 bases agree with TRBD1. The CDR3 totals 17 residues. CDR1 and CDR2 (germline): LNHNV, YYDKDF (reference sequence). V lost 3 bases and J lost 1; bases outside the gene matches: 6. The variable domain in full, with the rest retrieved from reference TRBV15 and TRBJ1-5, is DAMVIQNPRYQVTQFGKPVTLSCSQTLNHNVMYWYQQKSSQAPKLLFHYYDKDFNNEADTPDNFQSRRPNTSFCFLDIRSPGLGDTAMYLCATSSRQGAVSNQPQHFGDGTRLSIL.

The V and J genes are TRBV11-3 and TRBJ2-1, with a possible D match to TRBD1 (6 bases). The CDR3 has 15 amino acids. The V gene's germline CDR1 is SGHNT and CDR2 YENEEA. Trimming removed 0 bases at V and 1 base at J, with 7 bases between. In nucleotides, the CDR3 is TGTGCCAGCAGCTTAGACAGGGGATCCTACAATGAGCAGTTCTTC. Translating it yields CASSLDRGSYNEQFF.

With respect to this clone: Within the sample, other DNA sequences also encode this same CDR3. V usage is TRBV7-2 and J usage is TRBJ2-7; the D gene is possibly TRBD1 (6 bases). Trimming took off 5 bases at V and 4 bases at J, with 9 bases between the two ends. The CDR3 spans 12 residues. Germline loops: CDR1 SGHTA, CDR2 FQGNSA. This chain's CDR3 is CASSPRGYEQYF. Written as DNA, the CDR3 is TGTGCCAGCAGCCCCAGGGGTTACGAGCAGTACTTC.

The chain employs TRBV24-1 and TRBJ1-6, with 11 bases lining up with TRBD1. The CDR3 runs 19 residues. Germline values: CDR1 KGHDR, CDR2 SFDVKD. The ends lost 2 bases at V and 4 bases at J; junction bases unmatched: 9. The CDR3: CATSDWGTGGIRYNSPLHF. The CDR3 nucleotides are TGTGCCACCAGTGATTGGGGGACAGGGGGAATTCGTTATAATTCACCCCTCCACTTT.